This TCR beta chain emerged from a study of CD8 T cells in ankylosing spondylitis. Study results and limitations: A TCR beta motif made of roughly eight highly homologous variants seemed typical of ankylosing spondylitis blood. Disease-linked clones bore a CD8+ phenotype, appearing relatively rarely in peripheral blood. In reactive arthritis synovial fluid and blood, some motif variants had been reported before.

This clonotype was seen repeatedly, ten times or more. The antigen is not known. The V segment lost 0 bases and the J segment 13 bases; nucleotides outside the gene matches: 6. This CDR3 spans 14 amino acids. Germline values: CDR1 SGDLS, CDR2 YYNGEE. TCRdb re-called the 5' RACE reads with MiXCR, one entry per CDR3 protein. The data show 200,000 to 300,000 distinct CDR3 sequences, about 24% seen once. The receptor comes from a male donor with ankylosing spondylitis or in good health (not recorded which). The rearrangement joins TRBV9 to TRBJ1-6; TRBD1 matches 8 bases. The sample consisted of blood, either unsorted or a sorted T cell fraction (not recorded which). For the CDR3, the DNA is TGTGCCAGCAGCGTAGCGAGGACAGGGACCCCCCTCCACTTT. The encoded protein is CASSVARTGTPLHF.